The present T cell receptor (beta chain) was sequenced within a study of T cell repertoires in cytomegalovirus infection (dated by TCRdb to 2018 to 2020). For context, the study as a whole: Because public TCR beta signatures pointed to carriage of CMV infection together with the matching HLA type, the HLA type of each donor mattered for the analysis.

Results and caveats for the whole study, not just this receptor: Cumulative frequency of public TCR beta family members discriminated carriers of CMV infection plus the relevant HLA type in this cohort and an independent 352-donor cohort. The ex vivo response was dominated by HLA-C-restricted CMV-specific TCR beta clonotypes, which also provided the single most frequent clonotype in two of eight donors.

Reads for this sample came from an Illumina HiSeq 1500. Starting from the raw public reads, TCRdb applied fastp trimming at Q25, assembled clones with MiXCR and retained in-frame beta chains. Rows are unified per CDR3 protein, each entry keeping the most common DNA and genes. The sample records 150,000 to 200,000 distinct CDR3 sequences, about a sixth of which are singletons. The ten largest clones take up under 30% of the sample. V has 5 bases trimmed and J has 3 bases trimmed; junction bases matching no gene number 13. CDR1 and CDR2, looked up from the germline V gene, are SGHVS and FQNEAQ. The CDR3 runs 17 amino acids, cysteine and phenylalanine included. CDR3 DNA is the only sequence kept; it has 51 bases, read in frame from the first base. In this sample, this clonotype turned up a few times. Its antigen is unknown. Base qualities are not provided; no much larger clone lies one nucleotide away.

The origin of this receptor is a human donor in good health (CMV status not recorded). Some clones in this sample may be carry-over from other donors' samples. The chain is encoded by TRBV7-8 joined to TRBJ1-1; 9 middle bases align to TRBD1. Sequenced input: CD8+ T cells from PBMCs. CDR3 loop: CASSPLGQGKSDTEAFF. The DNA reads TGTGCCAGCAGCCCACTCGGACAGGGGAAGAGTGACACTGAAGCTTTCTTT.